These 11 T cell receptor beta chains were sequenced from one sample in a study of blood T cell repertoires in COVID-19. Data came from immunoSEQ multiplex PCR; TCRdb stores just in-frame clones and leaves some out. The table shows almost 55,000 clones, with around 86% occurring only once. What was sequenced was peripheral blood. The receptors originated from a man in his fifties with active COVID-19.

This clone has just a few counts. The genes are TRBV10-3 and TRBJ1-2, with 9 bases identical to TRBD1. The junction had 6 bases not matched to a gene; V was cut back by 6 bases and J by 4 bases. Germline CDR1 reads ENHRY; CDR2 reads SYGVKD. The CDR3 runs to 14 residues. The CDR3 region has the DNA TGTGCCATCAGCCCCGGACAGGGGACCTATGGCTACACCTTC. This gives the protein CAISPGQGTYGYTF.

This clone appeared once. V and J are TRBV9 and TRBJ1-2; no clear D. V was pared by 0 bases and J by 5 bases, with 14 bases between. The CDR3 has 15 amino acids. Germline CDR1 SGDLS, CDR2 YYNGEE. The DNA of the CDR3 is TGTGCCAGCAGCGTAGCCCTCAATGGAGCTTATGGCTACACCTTC. It encodes CASSVALNGAYGYTF. Using reference TRBV9 and TRBJ1-2 for the parts outside the CDR3, the full variable domain is DSGVTQTPKHLITATGQRVTLRCSPRSGDLSVYWYQQSLDQGLQFLIQYYNGEERAKGNILERFSAQQFPDLHSELNLSSLELGDSALYFCASSVALNGAYGYTFGSGTRLTVV.

V and J are TRBV27 and TRBJ2-3, with unresolved D. This CDR3 contains 12 residues. The V gene lost 5 bases and the J gene lost 3 bases, with 6 bases spanning the gap. Germline CDR1 and CDR2: MNHEY and SMNVEV (reference sequence). DNA for the CDR3: TGTGCCAGCAGTCCTCAGACAGATACGCAGTATTTT. It yields the protein CASSPQTDTQYF.

This rearrangement joins TRBV9 to TRBJ1-4, with no clear D. V dropped 0 bases and J dropped 0 bases, with 6 bases sitting between them. Germline V gene lookup returns CDR1 SGDLS and CDR2 YYNGEE. This CDR3 comprises 15 residues. CDR3 loop: CASSVDPTTNEKLFF. The CDR3 DNA follows: TGTGCCAGCAGCGTAGATCCAACAACTAATGAAAAACTGTTTTTT.

This chain links TRBV5-1 with TRBJ1-3; D is possibly TRBD1 (6 bases). Per the germline V gene, CDR1 is SGHRS and CDR2 is YFSETQ. This CDR3 is 14 amino acids long. Trimming took 5 bases from V and 4 from J, leaving 13 bases between them. As DNA, the CDR3 is TGCGCCAGCAGGACACAGGGCCCCGGAAACACCATATATTTT. This codes for CASRTQGPGNTIYF.

The genes are TRBV18 and TRBJ1-1; TRBD1 aligns across 7 bases. J was trimmed by 6 bases and V by 3 bases; bases with no gene match: 4. The CDR3 consists of 13 residues. CDR1 and CDR2 from the germline V gene are KGHSH and LQKENI. The CDR3 sequence: CASSPLTGSEAFF. The CDR3 DNA follows: TGTGCCAGCTCACCTTTGACAGGGTCTGAAGCTTTCTTT. Complete variable domain (other parts from reference TRBV18 and TRBJ1-1): NAGVMQNPRHLVRRRGQEARLRCSPMKGHSHVYWYRQLPEEGLKFMVYLQKENIIDESGMPKERFSAEFPKEGPSILRIQQVVRGDSAAYFCASSPLTGSEAFFGQGTRLTVV.

This clone was observed a handful of times. This chain uses TRBV6-2 or TRBV6-3 with TRBJ2-7; 12 bases map to TRBD2. After removal of 0 bases from V and 1 base from J, the junction contained 4 bases not matched to a gene. The germline gives CDR1 MNHEY, CDR2 SVGEGT. The CDR3 totals 17 residues. CDR3 residues: CASSYSPSGRDSYEQYF. CDR3 DNA sequence: TGTGCCAGCAGTTACTCCCCTAGCGGGAGGGATTCCTACGAGCAGTACTTC.

The V and J genes are TRBV6-2 or TRBV6-3 and TRBJ1-2; D is possibly TRBD1 (6 bases). The CDR3 sequence is 14 residues long. The V and J ends lost 2 bases and 4 bases respectively, with 11 bases between them. Germline loops: CDR1 MNHEY, CDR2 SVGEGT. CDR3 region: CASSYHRVLYGYTF. Here the CDR3 DNA reads TGTGCCAGCAGTTACCACAGGGTTCTCTATGGCTACACCTTC.

This clone turned up a few times. CDR3: CSASPSGGSYEQYF. The CDR3 DNA reads TGCAGTGCTAGTCCTAGCGGGGGGTCCTACGAGCAGTACTTC. The chain is built from TRBV20-1 and TRBJ2-7, with 11 positions matching TRBD2. V lost 3 bases and J lost 1; bases outside the gene matches: 2. The CDR3 contains 14 residues. Looked up from germline, CDR1 is DFQATT and CDR2 is SNEGSKA (reference sequence).

J is TRBJ2-5 and V is TRBV9; TRBD2 matches 7 bases. The CDR3 loop spans 15 amino acids. Losses at the gene ends were 4 bases for V and 0 bases for J; bases not matched to a gene: 6. Germline assignment: CDR1 SGDLS and CDR2 YYNGEE. The CDR3 DNA reads TGTGCCAGCAGCCCTAGCGGAACGAACCAAGAGACCCAGTACTTC. It specifies CASSPSGTNQETQYF.

The V and J genes are TRBV7-2 and TRBJ2-2, with D unclear. Germline CDR1 and CDR2: SGHTA and FQGNSA. Trimming stripped 1 base from V and 0 bases from J, with 6 bases between. The CDR3 contains 15 residues. CDR3 DNA sequence: TGTGCCAGCAGCTTAGGTCTAGCGAACACCGGGGAGCTGTTTTTT. Its translation is CASSLGLANTGELFF.